The entry that follows covers one TCR beta chain sequence. The data derive from a study of shared clonotypes between healthy human individuals. Study information: Three plates each covered CD4 naive and memory; CD8 naive two, CD8 memory one.

With V trimmed by 6 bases and J by 8 bases, 7 bases remained unmatched. Looked up from germline, CDR1 is MNHEY and CDR2 is SVGAGI. This CDR3 has 13 residues. Data came from immunoSEQ multiplex PCR; TCRdb stores just in-frame clones and leaves some out. The sample has around 2,100,000 clones, roughly 94% seen once; the top ten hold 0.95% to 1.5%. Naive-designated CD8 cells lacked CD45RO, were positively enriched for CCR7, and omitted terminally differentiated effector memory CD45RA+ cells. This receptor was obtained from a man younger than 30 in good health. V and J are TRBV6-5 and TRBJ1-2, with 9 bases matching TRBD1. The specimen sequenced was naive CD8+ T cells sorted from blood. The CDR3 reads CASRGGQGHGYTF. As DNA, the CDR3 is TGTGCCAGCAGGGGTGGACAGGGGCACGGCTACACCTTC.